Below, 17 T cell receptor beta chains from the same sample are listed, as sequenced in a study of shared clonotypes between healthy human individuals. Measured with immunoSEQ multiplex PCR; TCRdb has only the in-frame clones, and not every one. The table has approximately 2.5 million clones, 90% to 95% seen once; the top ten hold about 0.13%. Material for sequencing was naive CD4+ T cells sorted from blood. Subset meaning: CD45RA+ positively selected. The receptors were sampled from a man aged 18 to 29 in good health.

The CDR3 protein is CASIDSSHEQYF. CDR3 nucleotide sequence: TGTGCCAGCATCGACAGTTCCCACGAGCAGTACTTC. The rearrangement links TRBV6-1 to TRBJ2-7, with D perhaps matching TRBD1 (5 bases). Looked up from germline, CDR1 is MNHNS and CDR2 is SASEGT. The ends were cut back, 7 bases at V and 5 bases at J, with 12 bases in the middle. The CDR3 length is 12 residues.

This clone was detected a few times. DNA for the CDR3: TGTGCCAGCAGCTTAGGGCAGAATCAGCCCCAGCATTTT. Protein product: CASSLGQNQPQHF. This chain uses TRBV7-2 with TRBJ1-5; D gene unclear. The CDR3 runs 13 residues. Germline values: CDR1 SGHTA, CDR2 FQGNSA. The V gene lost 1 base and the J gene lost 4 bases, with 5 bases spanning the gap. Drawing the rest from reference TRBV7-2 and TRBJ1-5, the complete variable domain is GAGVSQSPSNKVTEKGKDVELRCDPISGHTALYWYRQSLGQGLEFLIYFQGNSAPDKSGLPSDRFSAERTGGSVSTLTIQRTQQEDSAVYLCASSLGQNQPQHFGDGTRLSIL.

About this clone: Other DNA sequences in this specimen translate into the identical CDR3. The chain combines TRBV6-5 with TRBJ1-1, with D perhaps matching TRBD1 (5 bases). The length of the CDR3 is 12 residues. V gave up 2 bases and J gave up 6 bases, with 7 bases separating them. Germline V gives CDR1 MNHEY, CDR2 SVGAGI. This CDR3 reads CASSYLGAEAFF. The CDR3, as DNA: TGTGCCAGCAGTTACCTGGGGGCTGAAGCTTTCTTT.

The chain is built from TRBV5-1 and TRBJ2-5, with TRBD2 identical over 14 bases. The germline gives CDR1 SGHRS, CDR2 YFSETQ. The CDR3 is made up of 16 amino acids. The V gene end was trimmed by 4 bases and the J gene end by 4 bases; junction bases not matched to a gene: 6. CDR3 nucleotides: TGCGCCAGCAGCCTCGGGACTAGCGGGAGTCGAGAGACCCAGTACTTC. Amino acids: CASSLGTSGSRETQYF.

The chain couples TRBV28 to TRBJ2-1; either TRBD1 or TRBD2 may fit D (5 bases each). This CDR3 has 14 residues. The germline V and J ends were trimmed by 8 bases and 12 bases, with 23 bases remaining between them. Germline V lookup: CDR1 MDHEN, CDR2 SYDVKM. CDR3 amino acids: CASVGPNNPGRQFF. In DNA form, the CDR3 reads TGTGCCAGCGTGGGACCCAACAATCCGGGGCGGCAGTTCTTC.

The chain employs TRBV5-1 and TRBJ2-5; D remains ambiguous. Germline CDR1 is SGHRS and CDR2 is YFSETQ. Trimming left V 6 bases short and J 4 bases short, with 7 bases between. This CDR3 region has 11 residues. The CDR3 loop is CASTDSETQYF. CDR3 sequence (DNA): TGCGCCAGCACTGACTCAGAGACCCAGTACTTC.

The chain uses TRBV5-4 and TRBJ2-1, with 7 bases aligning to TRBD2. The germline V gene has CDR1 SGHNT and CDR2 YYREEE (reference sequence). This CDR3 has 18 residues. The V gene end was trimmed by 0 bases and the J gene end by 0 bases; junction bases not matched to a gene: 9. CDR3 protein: CASSLVGGTASSYNEQFF. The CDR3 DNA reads TGTGCCAGCAGCTTGGTCGGGGGGACGGCGAGCTCCTACAATGAGCAGTTCTTC.

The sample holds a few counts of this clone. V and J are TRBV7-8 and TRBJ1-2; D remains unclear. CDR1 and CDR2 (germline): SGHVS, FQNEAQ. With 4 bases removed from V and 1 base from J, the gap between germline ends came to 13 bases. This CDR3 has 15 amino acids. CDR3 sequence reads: CASSSMGPGNYGYTF. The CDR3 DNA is TGTGCCAGCAGCTCGATGGGCCCGGGTAACTATGGCTACACCTTC. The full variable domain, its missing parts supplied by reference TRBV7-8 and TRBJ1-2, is GAGVSQSPRYKVAKRGQDVALRCDPISGHVSLFWYQQALGQGPEFLTYFQNEAQLDKSGLPSDRFFAERPEGSVSTLKIQRTQQEDSAVYLCASSSMGPGNYGYTFGSGTRLTVV.

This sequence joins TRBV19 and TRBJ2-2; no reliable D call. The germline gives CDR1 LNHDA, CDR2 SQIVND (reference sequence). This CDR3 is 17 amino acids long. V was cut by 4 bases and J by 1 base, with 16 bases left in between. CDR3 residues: CASSTGPPKVNTGELFF. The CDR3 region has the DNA TGTGCCAGTAGTACCGGGCCTCCCAAGGTGAACACCGGGGAGCTGTTTTTT.

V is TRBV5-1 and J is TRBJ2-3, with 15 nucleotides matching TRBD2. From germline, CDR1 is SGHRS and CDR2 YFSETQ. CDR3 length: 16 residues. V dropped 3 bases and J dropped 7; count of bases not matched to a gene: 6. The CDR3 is CASSWTSGGAWHTQYF. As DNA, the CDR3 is TGCGCCAGCAGCTGGACTAGCGGGGGGGCCTGGCATACGCAGTATTTT.

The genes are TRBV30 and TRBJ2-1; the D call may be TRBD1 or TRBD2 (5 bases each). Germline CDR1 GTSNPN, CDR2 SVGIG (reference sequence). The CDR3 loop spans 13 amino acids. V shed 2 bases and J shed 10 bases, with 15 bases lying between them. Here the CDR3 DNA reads TGTGCCTGGAGTTCGGACACCCCTAGCGAGCAGTTCTTC. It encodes CAWSSDTPSEQFF.

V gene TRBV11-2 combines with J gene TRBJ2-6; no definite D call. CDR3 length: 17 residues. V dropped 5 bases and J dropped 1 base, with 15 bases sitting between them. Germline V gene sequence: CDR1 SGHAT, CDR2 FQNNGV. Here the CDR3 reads CASSRELQISGANVLTF. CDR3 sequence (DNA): TGTGCCAGCAGCCGCGAATTACAGATTTCTGGGGCCAACGTCCTGACTTTC.

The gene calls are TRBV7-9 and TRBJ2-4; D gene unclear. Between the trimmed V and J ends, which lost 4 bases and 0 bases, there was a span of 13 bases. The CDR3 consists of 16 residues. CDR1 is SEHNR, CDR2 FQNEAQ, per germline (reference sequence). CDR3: CASSSDESVAKNIQYF. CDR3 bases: TGTGCCAGCAGCTCGGACGAGAGTGTAGCCAAAAACATTCAGTACTTC.

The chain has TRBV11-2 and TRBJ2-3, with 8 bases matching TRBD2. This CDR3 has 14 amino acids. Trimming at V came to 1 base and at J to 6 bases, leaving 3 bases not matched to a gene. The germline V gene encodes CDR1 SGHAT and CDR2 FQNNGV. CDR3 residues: CASSLGAGVDTQYF. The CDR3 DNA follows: TGTGCCAGCAGCTTAGGAGCGGGAGTGGATACGCAGTATTTT.

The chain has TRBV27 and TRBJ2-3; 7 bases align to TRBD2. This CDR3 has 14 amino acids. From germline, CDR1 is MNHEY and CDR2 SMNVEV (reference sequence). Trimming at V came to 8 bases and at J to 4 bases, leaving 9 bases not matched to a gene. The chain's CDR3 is CASGLADISDTQYF. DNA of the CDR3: TGTGCCAGCGGGCTAGCGGATATCTCAGATACGCAGTATTTT.

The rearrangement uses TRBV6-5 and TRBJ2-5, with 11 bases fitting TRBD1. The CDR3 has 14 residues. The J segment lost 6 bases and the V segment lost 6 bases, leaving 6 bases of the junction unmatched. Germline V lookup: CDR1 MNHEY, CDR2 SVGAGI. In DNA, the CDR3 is TGTGCCAGCAGGAGGACAGGGGGCGACCAGACCCAGTACTTC. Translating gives CASRRTGGDQTQYF.

The CDR3 region is CASSHKQGAVTEAFF. CDR3 coding DNA: TGCGCCAGCAGCCACAAGCAGGGGGCGGTTACTGAAGCTTTCTTT. The chain couples TRBV4-3 to TRBJ1-1, with 8 bases that match TRBD1. This CDR3 has 15 amino acids. The germline CDR1 and CDR2 sequences are LGHNA and YSLEER. Losses at the gene ends were 3 bases for V and 5 bases for J; bases not matched to a gene: 8.